This T cell receptor beta chain was captured in a study of T-cell memory formation after mild COVID-19 (dated by TCRdb to 2020 to 2023). Regarding the complete study: Most TCR sequence clusters were specific to one of the two donors. In two donors, T-cell clones that expanded and contracted after mild COVID-19 were tracked by sequencing TCRalpha and TCRbeta repertoires over time. Two young, previously healthy adult volunteers made up the cohort, one male and one female.

The run used an Illumina NovaSeq 6000. TCRalpha and TCRbeta cDNA libraries were built by 5'RACE with constant-segment primers, adding sample barcodes and unique molecular identifiers. RNA was extracted from every sample with Trizol reagent. Library amplification was performed in two PCR steps, and a second sample barcode and Illumina TruSeq adapters were introduced in the second step. The libraries were sequenced on an Illumina NovaSeq using 2 x 150 bp paired-end reads. The authors' pipeline ran thus. Demultiplexing of reads and collapsing into UMI-guided consensus sequences were performed with migec v1.2.7. Using mixcr v2.1.11, UMI consensuses were aligned to TRA and TRB V and J templates and then assembled into clonotypes. A clonotype was counted as expanded or contracted only if both edgeR and NoisET called the change significant, with noise models trained on biological replicates. For edgeR calls, the thresholds were a false discovery rate-adjusted p below 0.01 and a log2 fold-change of 1. As an exploratory analysis of dynamics, PCA with hierarchical clustering was applied to max-normalized trajectories of the 1000 most abundant clonotypes. Separately sequenced CD4+ and CD8+ repertoires were used to assign the CD4 or CD8 phenotype of responding clones. TCRdb applied fastp at Q25 and MiXCR to the public reads, then kept only in-frame beta chains. Rows are combined by CDR3 protein, so each entry shows the most common genes and DNA. The V and J calls shown here were made by TCRdb, not taken from the authors' results. For this sample the table gives under 250,000 distinct CDR3 sequences, of which 15% were detected only once. The top ten clones comprise 2.1% of the sample.

Only a few counts were recorded for this clonotype. Its antigen target is currently unknown. Base qualities are missing; no much larger clone stands one base away. At the junction V is shortened by 5 bases and J by 5 bases, with 15 bases in between. The CDR3 covers 15 residues, taking in both the cysteine and the phenylalanine. Left in the record is the CDR3 DNA by itself, 45 bases read in frame from the first base. Here is what the overall study found, with its caveats: Only a couple of mild cases were covered by the study, and larger cohorts that include severe cases with pre-infection samples were considered necessary. Contracting CD4+ clones appeared mostly in the CM and EM memory subsets, whereas CD8+ clones were enriched in EMRA. Some responding clones were found in pre-infection memory, which suggests that pre-existing cross-reactive memory T cells took part in the SARS-CoV-2 response. Balanced CD4/CD8 phenotypes were observed for clones contracting from day 15 to 85, whereas a bias towards CD4+ was observed for a second wave of clones expanding from day 15 to 37. The second-wave clones that peaked on day 37 were not confirmed to be SARS-CoV-2 specific.

Ficoll-Paque density gradient centrifugation was the method used to isolate PBMCs. The sequenced sample consisted of PBMCs or a T cell subset sorted from them (not recorded which). The rearranged chain carries TRBV12-3 or TRBV12-4 and TRBJ2-2; TRBD1 is perhaps the D gene, given 6 matching bases. The receptor's source is an adult woman who had mild COVID-19 (a few samples of this study predate the infection). The sample titles of this study are shuffled in the database, so cell type and time point are left out; the donor was told from shared clones. The CDR3 reads as follows: CASSPPGQLTGELFF. The DNA sequence is as follows: TGTGCCAGCAGTCCCCCGGGACAACTAACCGGGGAGCTGTTTTTT.